This TCR beta chain comes out of a study of T cell repertoires in cytomegalovirus infection. Turning to the study itself: Carrying CMV and the relevant HLA type showed in public TCR beta signatures. Notes on the study in general: Based on cumulative public TCR beta family frequency, carriers of CMV plus the relevant HLA were identified. HLA-C-restricted, CMV-specific TCR beta clonotypes were dominant ex vivo.

Only a few counts were recorded for this clonotype. The antigen is unknown. Germline CDR1 reads KGHDR; CDR2 reads SFDVKD. The ends lost 5 bases at V and 10 bases at J; junction bases unmatched: 6. This CDR3 has 13 amino acids. TCRdb re-called the reads with MiXCR, one entry per CDR3 protein. The sample carries over 100,000 distinct CDR3 sequences, around a tenth recorded once. Sequencing used PBMCs, sequenced either directly or after in vitro stimulation (not recorded which). The V gene is TRBV24-1, the J gene TRBJ1-1; 10 bases agree with TRBD1. The sequence was obtained from a human donor in good health (CMV status not recorded). Some clones in this sample may be carry-over from other donors' samples. The CDR3 sequence: CATSGQGAGGAFF. The CDR3 DNA reads as TGTGCCACCAGTGGACAGGGGGCTGGGGGAGCTTTCTTT.